This T cell receptor beta chain was sequenced during a study of lymphopenia after photon versus proton radiotherapy. Study-level results: Only patients who died were analyzed for survival; proton advantage is unproven. After lymphocyte nadir, photon-treated repertoires showed oligoclonal expansion, especially CD8+ Temra. Photon-treated patients lost naive T cells and TCR diversity; proton-treated stayed stable. Post-nadir TCR diversity decline inversely tracked overall survival among those who died.

This clone is categorized as medium-sized. Its matching antigen is unknown. Sequenced by immunoSEQ multiplex PCR; TCRdb stores in-frame clones only, minus some. The sample shows about 61,000 clones, approximately 84% of them seen only once. There are 13 residues in the CDR3. Between the trimmed V and J ends, which lost 7 bases and 2 bases, there was a span of 6 bases. In germline, CDR1 is MNHNS, CDR2 SASEGT. This sequence was found in a man aged 40-55 years with gastric cancer. The rearrangement joins TRBV6-1 to TRBJ1-6; D is ambiguous. The sequencing here drew on peripheral blood, taken from a patient treated with photon-based radiotherapy. This CDR3 is CASTDTYNSPLHF. CDR3 coding DNA: TGTGCCAGCACTGACACCTATAATTCACCCCTCCACTTT.